This entry features one T cell receptor (beta chain) sequence. Its antigen is undetermined. It was RNA transcripts that yielded the amplified TCR beta CDR3 regions. The study used the HTBI primer set for a first-round RT-PCR of the TCR CDR3. From the multiplex PCR reads, TCRdb called clonotypes with MiXCR, one entry per CDR3 protein. The repertoire holds more than 350,000 distinct CDR3 sequences, with roughly 15% as singletons. In germline, CDR1 is SEHNR, CDR2 FQNEAQ (reference sequence). CDR3 size: 15 residues. The V end lost 1 base, the J end lost 1 base, and 9 bases lay between the germline ends. The sample belongs to a study of T cells in Graves' hyperthyroidism and ophthalmopathy. Study-wide findings and caveats: Blood also showed most of the thyroid clonotypes that were expanded above 0.001. Ophthalmopathy was told apart from stable hyperthyroidism by a 13 V-J model.

The specimen sequenced was blood. The chain recombines TRBV7-9 with TRBJ2-3; D unresolved. The source is a woman aged 55-75 years with Graves' ophthalmopathy. The CDR3 nucleotides read TGTGCCAGCAGCTTAGAGACGTTTGGCACAGATACGCAGTATTTT. The encoded protein is CASSLETFGTDTQYF.